This TCR beta chain was sequenced in a study of neurological immune-mediated disorders. The sample holds many counts of this clonotype. Each CDR3 protein is one row after TCRdb ran MiXCR on the 5' RACE reads. The table records about 65,000 distinct CDR3 sequences, around 4% of them present only once. The V segment lost 4 bases and the J segment 2 bases; nucleotides outside the gene matches: 11. The CDR3 loop spans 16 amino acids. Germline CDR1 reads SGHRS; CDR2 reads YFSETQ. The source is a middle-aged man with multiple sclerosis. Sequencing input: PBMCs. The genes are TRBV5-1 and TRBJ1-1; 7 bases fit TRBD1. This CDR3 reads CASSPRQGLSNTEAFF. The CDR3 bases are TGCGCCAGCAGCCCTCGACAGGGATTGAGCAACACTGAAGCTTTCTTT.